Listed below are T cell receptor beta chains from one sample, sequenced in a study of T cell repertoires in cytomegalovirus infection. TCRdb used MiXCR to reprocess the reads, holding one entry per CDR3 protein. This table holds under 300,000 distinct CDR3 sequences, approximately 17% found once. The sequenced material came from CD8+ T cells from PBMCs. These receptor sequences come from a human donor in good health (CMV status not recorded). Some clones in this sample may be carry-over from other donors' samples. The conserved cysteine and the conserved F or W are not part of the CDR3 here.

V gene	J gene	CDR3 protein
TRBV6-5	TRBJ2-1	ASSYNADEQF
TRBV6-6	TRBJ1-1	ASSPRGEWNTEAF
TRBV7-2	TRBJ2-7	ASSPAPPGIYEQY
TRBV7-2	TRBJ2-7	ANSTTSGWEQY
TRBV6-5	TRBJ2-7	ASSYSQIGDSRRAY
TRBV29-1	TRBJ1-2	SVEGGQGASNYGYT
TRBV28	TRBJ2-7	ASSSAGQGPYEQY
TRBV4-1	TRBJ1-4	ASSLTGTGNFLLF
TRBV7-9	TRBJ2-3	ATRAVLTQY
TRBV5-1	TRBJ1-2	ASSPQNSGNYGYT
TRBV7-2	TRBJ1-1	ASSLGDRGNTEAF
TRBV9	TRBJ2-1	ASSNGRDRGSYNEQF
TRBV2	TRBJ2-3	ASGWTSGTDTQY
TRBV19	TRBJ1-1	ASSIALGQGTDTEAF
TRBV20-1	TRBJ2-1	SARDLEGGHNEQF
TRBV20-1	TRBJ2-7	SARPWGDIEQY
TRBV4-1	TRBJ1-1	ASSPGNEAF
TRBV27	TRBJ2-1	ASSLSRGNEQF
TRBV20-1	TRBJ2-7	SAAGLGTDSYEQY
TRBV7-2	TRBJ2-3	ASSLPSSGGNLPDTQY
TRBV5-4	TRBJ2-7	ASSLDRGFYEQY
TRBV12-3/TRBV12-4	TRBJ1-1	ASSRQGDTEAF
TRBV6-2/TRBV6-3	TRBJ2-1	ASSYPASGGAFTGEQF
TRBV6-1	TRBJ1-3	ASGGPGNTIY
TRBV12-3/TRBV12-4	TRBJ2-1	ASSQDATGYNEQF
TRBV5-1	TRBJ2-1	ASRLGYNEQF
TRBV20-1	TRBJ1-1	SLKNTEAF
TRBV5-1	TRBJ2-2	ASSSMGLAANTGELF
TRBV7-9	TRBJ2-1	ASSSGSNEQF
TRBV29-1	TRBJ1-1	SDGTATEAF
TRBV27	TRBJ1-2	ASGEGDIRGGYT
TRBV7-6	TRBJ2-3	ASSSIAGGADTQY
TRBV7-6	TRBJ2-2	ASSSGAVIDNTGELF
TRBV12-3/TRBV12-4	TRBJ2-7	ASSLLAQGSYEQY
TRBV4-3	TRBJ2-4	ASSQETSGGTHLAKNIQY
TRBV28	TRBJ2-2	ASSLLPSTGELF
TRBV6-2/TRBV6-3	TRBJ2-7	ASSYLHEQY
TRBV12-3/TRBV12-4	TRBJ1-2	ASTYVTPGRKPGEHT
TRBV7-6	TRBJ1-3	ASSSPGMAGNTIY
TRBV7-2	TRBJ1-2	ASSLGTDSYGYT
TRBV13	TRBJ1-1	ASSLATTGLRANTEAF
TRBV4-1	TRBJ2-1	ASSQTGTDLYNEQF
TRBV7-4	TRBJ1-2	ASSIGVHNYGYT
TRBV29-1	TRBJ1-2	SAGGQESYGYT
TRBV12-5	TRBJ1-3	ASGLDTEGNTIY
TRBV4-1	TRBJ2-7	ASSPGTASYEQY
TRBV6-6	TRBJ2-7	ASSWKLGGGGGLLHEQY
TRBV7-9	TRBJ2-7	ASSLGDVDRGQY
TRBV29-1	TRBJ2-5	SVVFRGQGFDGGETQY
TRBV6-2/TRBV6-3	TRBJ2-1	ASRMTSVYNEQF
TRBV7-8	TRBJ1-2	ASSLVEDTGSGYT
TRBV19	TRBJ2-7	ASSGDRAKY
TRBV7-9	TRBJ1-2	ASSLAYGYT
TRBV27	TRBJ2-1	ASSLSWTSGGSENEQF